This TCR beta chain derives from a study of blood T cells in healthy people across ages. On this clonotype: An end of the junction does not agree with germline; a read error may underlie this.

The study drew donors from healthy Caucasian individuals in Russia aged roughly 6 to 90. With a J-beta primer mix and a sample-barcoded 5' primer, a second PCR ran roughly 6 to 12 cycles. TCRdb re-called the 5' RACE reads through MiXCR, storing one row per CDR3 protein. The table lists fewer than 800,000 distinct CDR3 sequences, about 21% of them singletons. CDR3 length: 21 residues. From germline, CDR1 is SGHTA and CDR2 FQGTGA. The rearrangement joins TRBV7-3 to TRBJ2-5; weak D call: TRBD1 (8 bases). Sequencing was performed on blood. The receptor was derived from a man between 65 and 85 years old in good health. The CDR3 loop reads CASSLRLDREGGQRDQGTQYF. CDR3 coding DNA: TGTGCCAGCAGCTTAAGACTGGACAGGGAAGGGGGCCAGCGGGACCAAGGGACCCAGTACTTC. Filled out from reference TRBV7-3 and TRBJ2-5, the complete variable domain reads GAGVSQTPSNKVTEKGKYVELRCDPISGHTALYWYRQSLGQGPEFLIYFQGTGAADDSGLPNDRFFAVRPEGSVSTLKIQRTERGDSAVYLCASSLRLDREGGQRDQGTQYFGPGTRLLVL.